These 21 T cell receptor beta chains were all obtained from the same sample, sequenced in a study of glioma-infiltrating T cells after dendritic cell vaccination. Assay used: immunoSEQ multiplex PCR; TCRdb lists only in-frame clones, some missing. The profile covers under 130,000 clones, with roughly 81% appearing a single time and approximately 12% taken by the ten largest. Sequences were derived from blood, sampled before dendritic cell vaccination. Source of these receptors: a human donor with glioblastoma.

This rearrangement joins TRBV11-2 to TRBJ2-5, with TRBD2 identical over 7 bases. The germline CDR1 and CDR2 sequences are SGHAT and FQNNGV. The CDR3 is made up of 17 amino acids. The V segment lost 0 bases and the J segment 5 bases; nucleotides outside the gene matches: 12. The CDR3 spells CASSLDASGESRETQYF. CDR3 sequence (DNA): TGTGCCAGCAGCTTAGATGCCAGCGGGGAAAGCCGGGAGACCCAGTACTTC.

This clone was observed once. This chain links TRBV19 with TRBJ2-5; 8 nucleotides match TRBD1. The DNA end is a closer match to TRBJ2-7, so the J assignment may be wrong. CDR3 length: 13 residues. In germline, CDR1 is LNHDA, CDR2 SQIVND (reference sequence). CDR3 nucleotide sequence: TGTGCCAGTAAGGGACAGGAGACCTACGAGCAGTACTTC. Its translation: CASKGQETYEQYF.

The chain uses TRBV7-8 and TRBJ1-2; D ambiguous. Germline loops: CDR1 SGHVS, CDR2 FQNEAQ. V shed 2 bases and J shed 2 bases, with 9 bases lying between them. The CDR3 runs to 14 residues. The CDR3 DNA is TGTGCCAGCAGCTTAATTACGAGCAACTATGGCTACACCTTC. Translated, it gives CASSLITSNYGYTF.

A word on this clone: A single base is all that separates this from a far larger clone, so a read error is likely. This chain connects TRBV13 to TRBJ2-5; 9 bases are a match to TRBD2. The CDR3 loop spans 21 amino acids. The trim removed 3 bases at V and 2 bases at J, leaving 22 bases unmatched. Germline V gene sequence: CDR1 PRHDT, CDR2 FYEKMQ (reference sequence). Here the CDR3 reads CASSLKGSGGPRGPPQETQYF. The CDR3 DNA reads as TGTGCCAGCAGCTTGAAGGGAAGCGGGGGGCCACGCGGACCCCCTCAAGAGACCCAGTACTTC.

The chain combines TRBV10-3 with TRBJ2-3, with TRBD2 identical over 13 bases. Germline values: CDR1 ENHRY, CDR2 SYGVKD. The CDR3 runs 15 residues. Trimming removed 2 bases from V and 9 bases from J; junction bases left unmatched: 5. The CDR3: CAISETSGGAGTQYF. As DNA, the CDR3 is TGTGCCATCAGTGAGACTAGCGGGGGGGCAGGCACGCAGTATTTT.

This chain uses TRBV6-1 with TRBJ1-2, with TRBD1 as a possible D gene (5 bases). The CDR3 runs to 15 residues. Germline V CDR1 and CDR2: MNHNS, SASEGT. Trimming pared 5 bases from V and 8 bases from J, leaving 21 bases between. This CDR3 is CASSSDTGSDRGYTF. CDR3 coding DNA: TGTGCCAGCAGTTCCGATACGGGCAGCGACAGAGGCTACACCTTC.

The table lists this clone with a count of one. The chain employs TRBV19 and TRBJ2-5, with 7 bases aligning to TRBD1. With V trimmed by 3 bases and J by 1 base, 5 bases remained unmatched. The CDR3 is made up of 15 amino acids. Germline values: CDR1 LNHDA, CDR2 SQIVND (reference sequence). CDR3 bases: TGTGCCAGTAGTATTAGGGGACAGCTCCAAGAGACCCAGTACTTC. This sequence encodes CASSIRGQLQETQYF.

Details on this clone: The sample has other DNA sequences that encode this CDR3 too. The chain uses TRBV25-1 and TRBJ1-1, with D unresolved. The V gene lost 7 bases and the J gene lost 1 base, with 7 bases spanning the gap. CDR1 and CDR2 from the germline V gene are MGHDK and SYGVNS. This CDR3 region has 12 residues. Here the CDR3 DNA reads TGTGCCAGCAAGCTCTCGAACACTGAAGCTTTCTTT. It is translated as CASKLSNTEAFF.

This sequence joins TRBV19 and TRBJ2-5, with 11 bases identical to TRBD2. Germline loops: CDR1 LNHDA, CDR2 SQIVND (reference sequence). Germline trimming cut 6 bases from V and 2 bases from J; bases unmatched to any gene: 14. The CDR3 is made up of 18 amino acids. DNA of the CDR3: TGTGCCAGTAGCGGGGTGGGTAGCGGGGGGGTCAGGCAAGAGACCCAGTACTTC. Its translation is CASSGVGSGGVRQETQYF.

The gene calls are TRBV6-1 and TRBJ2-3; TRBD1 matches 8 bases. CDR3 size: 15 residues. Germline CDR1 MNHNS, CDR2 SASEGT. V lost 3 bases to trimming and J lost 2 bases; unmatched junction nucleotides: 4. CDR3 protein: CASSDGQGYTDTQYF. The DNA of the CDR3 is TGTGCCAGCAGTGATGGACAGGGATACACAGATACGCAGTATTTT.

CDR3 DNA sequence: TGTGCCAGCAGTGCGACAGGGGGCAATACAAATGAGCAGTTCTTC. Translation: CASSATGGNTNEQFF. The chain joins TRBV9 to TRBJ2-1; 10 bases fit TRBD1. In germline, CDR1 is SGDLS, CDR2 YYNGEE. V was pared by 5 bases and J by 7 bases, with 9 bases of the junction left unmatched. The CDR3 spans 15 residues. The full variable domain, rest sourced from reference TRBV9 and TRBJ2-1, is DSGVTQTPKHLITATGQRVTLRCSPRSGDLSVYWYQQSLDQGLQFLIQYYNGEERAKGNILERFSAQQFPDLHSELNLSSLELGDSALYFCASSATGGNTNEQFFGPGTRLTVL.

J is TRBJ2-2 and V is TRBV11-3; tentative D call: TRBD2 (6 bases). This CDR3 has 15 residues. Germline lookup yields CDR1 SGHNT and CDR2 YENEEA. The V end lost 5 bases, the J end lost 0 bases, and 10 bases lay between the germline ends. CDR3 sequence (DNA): TGTGCCAGCAGCCGAACGGGGGCGAACACCGGGGAGCTGTTTTTT. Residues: CASSRTGANTGELFF. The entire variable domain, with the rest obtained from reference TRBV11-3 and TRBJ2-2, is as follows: EAGVVQSPRYKIIEKKQPVAFWCNPISGHNTLYWYLQNLGQGPELLIRYENEEAVDDSQLPKDRFSAERLKGVDSTLKIQPAELGDSAVYLCASSRTGANTGELFFGEGSRLTVL.

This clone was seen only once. The CDR3 DNA reads as TGTGCCAGTAGTATTTCGAGGACTGAAGCTTTCTTT. Protein product: CASSISRTEAFF. The rearrangement links TRBV19 to TRBJ1-1; D is ambiguous. This CDR3 contains 12 residues. Trimming took off 3 bases at V and 5 bases at J, with 7 bases between the two ends. CDR1 is LNHDA, CDR2 SQIVND, per germline (reference sequence). Full variable domain (rest looked up from reference TRBV19 and TRBJ1-1): DGGITQSPKYLFRKEGQNVTLSCEQNLNHDAMYWYRQDPGQGLRLIYYSQIVNDFQKGDIAEGYSVSREKKESFPLTVTSAQKNPTAFYLCASSISRTEAFFGQGTRLTVV.

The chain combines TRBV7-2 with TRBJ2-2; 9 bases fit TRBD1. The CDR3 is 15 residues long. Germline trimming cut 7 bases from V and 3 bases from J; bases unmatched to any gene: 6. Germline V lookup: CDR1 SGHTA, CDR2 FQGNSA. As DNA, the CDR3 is TGTGCCAGCACCTCACAGGGGGCCTACACCGGGGAGCTGTTTTTT. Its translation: CASTSQGAYTGELFF.

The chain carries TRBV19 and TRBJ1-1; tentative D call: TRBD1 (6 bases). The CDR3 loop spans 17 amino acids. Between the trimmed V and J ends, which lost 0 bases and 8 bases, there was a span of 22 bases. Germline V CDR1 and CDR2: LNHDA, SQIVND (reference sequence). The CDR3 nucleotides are TGTGCCAGTAGTATAGATTTGAACGGGCTGGGGGGGCTCGAAGCTTTCTTT. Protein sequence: CASSIDLNGLGGLEAFF.

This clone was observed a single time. The CDR3 loop is CASSVGGAGYTF. CDR3 nucleotides: TGTGCCAGCAGTGTAGGGGGTGCGGGCTACACCTTC. This chain uses TRBV7-8 with TRBJ1-2, with D tentatively TRBD1 (6 bases). The V gene lost 6 bases and the J gene lost 8 bases, with 13 bases spanning the gap. This CDR3 region has 12 residues. Per the germline V gene, CDR1 is SGHVS and CDR2 is FQNEAQ.

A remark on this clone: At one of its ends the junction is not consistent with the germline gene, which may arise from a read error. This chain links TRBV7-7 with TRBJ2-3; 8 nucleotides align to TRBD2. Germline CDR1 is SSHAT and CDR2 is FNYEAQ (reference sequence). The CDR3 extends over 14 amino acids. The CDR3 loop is CASSTGLVTDTQYF. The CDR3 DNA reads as TGTGCTAGCAGCACGGGACTAGTGACAGATACGCAGTATTTT.

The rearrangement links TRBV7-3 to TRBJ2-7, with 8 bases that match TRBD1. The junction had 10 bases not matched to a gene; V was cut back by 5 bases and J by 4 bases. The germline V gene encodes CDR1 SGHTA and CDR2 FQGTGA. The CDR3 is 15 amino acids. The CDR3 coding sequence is TGTGCCAGCAGCCAGACAGGGGTAGGAATTTACGAGCAGTACTTC. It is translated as CASSQTGVGIYEQYF.

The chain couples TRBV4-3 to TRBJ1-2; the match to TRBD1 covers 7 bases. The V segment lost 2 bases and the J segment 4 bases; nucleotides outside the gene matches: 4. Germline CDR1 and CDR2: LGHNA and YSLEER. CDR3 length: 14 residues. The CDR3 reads CASSQITGVYGYTF. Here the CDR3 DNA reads TGCGCCAGCAGCCAAATAACAGGGGTCTATGGCTACACCTTC.

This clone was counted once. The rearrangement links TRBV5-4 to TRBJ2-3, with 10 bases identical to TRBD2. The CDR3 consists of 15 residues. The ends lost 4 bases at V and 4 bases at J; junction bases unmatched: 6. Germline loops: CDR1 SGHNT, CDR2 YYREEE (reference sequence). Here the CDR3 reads CASSLSGGAADTQYF. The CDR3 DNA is TGTGCCAGCAGCCTCAGCGGGGGGGCCGCAGATACGCAGTATTTT.

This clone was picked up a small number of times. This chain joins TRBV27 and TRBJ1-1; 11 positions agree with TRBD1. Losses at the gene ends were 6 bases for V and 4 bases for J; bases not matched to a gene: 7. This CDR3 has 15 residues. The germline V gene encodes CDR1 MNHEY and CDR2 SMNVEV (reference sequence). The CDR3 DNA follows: TGTGCCAGCAGACCGCTGGGGACAGGGGGCACTGAAGCTTTCTTT. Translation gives CASRPLGTGGTEAFF.